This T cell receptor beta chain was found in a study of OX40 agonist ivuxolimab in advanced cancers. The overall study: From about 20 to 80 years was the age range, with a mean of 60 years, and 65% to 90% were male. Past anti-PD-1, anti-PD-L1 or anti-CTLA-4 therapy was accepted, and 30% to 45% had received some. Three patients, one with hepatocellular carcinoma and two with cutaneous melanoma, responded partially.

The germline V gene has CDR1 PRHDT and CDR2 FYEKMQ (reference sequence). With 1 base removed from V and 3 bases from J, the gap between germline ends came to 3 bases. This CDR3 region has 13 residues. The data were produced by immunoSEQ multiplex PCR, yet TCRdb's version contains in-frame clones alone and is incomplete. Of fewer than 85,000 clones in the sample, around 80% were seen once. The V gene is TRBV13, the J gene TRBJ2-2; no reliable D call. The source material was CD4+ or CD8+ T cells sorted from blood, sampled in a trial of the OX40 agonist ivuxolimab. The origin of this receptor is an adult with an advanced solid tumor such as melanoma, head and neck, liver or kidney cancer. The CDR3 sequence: CASSLAYTGELFF. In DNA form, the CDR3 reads TGTGCCAGCAGCTTAGCTTACACCGGGGAGCTGTTTTTT. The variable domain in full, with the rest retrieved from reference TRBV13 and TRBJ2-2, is AAGVIQSPRHLIKEKRETATLKCYPIPRHDTVYWYQQGPGQDPQFLISFYEKMQSDKGSIPDRFSAQQFSDYHSELNMSSLELGDSALYFCASSLAYTGELFFGEGSRLTVL.